This TCR beta chain is from a study of blood T cell repertoires in COVID-19. Turning to the study itself: The origin of the acute and convalescent COVID-19 samples was the United States, Italy and Spain. PBMCs, B-cell-depleted T cells, or T cells provided the cDNA or gDNA that made up the material.

In germline, CDR1 is SGHKS, CDR2 YYEKEE (reference sequence). J lost 1 base, V lost 2 bases, and 4 bases had no gene match. The CDR3 is 15 amino acids. As handled by the study authors: Amplification of reference gene primers provided the estimated nucleated cell counts. The protocol was immunoSEQ multiplex PCR, while the TCRdb copy is restricted to in-frame clones and leaves out a portion. That table supplies the V and J calls and clone size; D and trimming were determined from the DNA. Of around 150,000 clones listed, around nine tenths are singletons. This clonotype was obtained from a man in his 60s with active or convalescent COVID-19. V gene TRBV5-5 combines with J gene TRBJ1-1; TRBD1 aligns across 8 bases. The sample taken for sequencing was peripheral blood. DNA for the CDR3: TGTGCCAGCAGCTTTCTAGGACAGGGGAACACTGAAGCTTTCTTT. Encoded protein: CASSFLGQGNTEAFF. Variable domain in full (rest from reference TRBV5-5 and TRBJ1-1): DAGVTQSPTHLIKTRGQQVTLRCSPISGHKSVSWYQQVLGQGPQFIFQYYEKEERGRGNFPDRFSARQFPNYSSELNVNALLLGDSALYLCASSFLGQGNTEAFFGQGTRLTVV.